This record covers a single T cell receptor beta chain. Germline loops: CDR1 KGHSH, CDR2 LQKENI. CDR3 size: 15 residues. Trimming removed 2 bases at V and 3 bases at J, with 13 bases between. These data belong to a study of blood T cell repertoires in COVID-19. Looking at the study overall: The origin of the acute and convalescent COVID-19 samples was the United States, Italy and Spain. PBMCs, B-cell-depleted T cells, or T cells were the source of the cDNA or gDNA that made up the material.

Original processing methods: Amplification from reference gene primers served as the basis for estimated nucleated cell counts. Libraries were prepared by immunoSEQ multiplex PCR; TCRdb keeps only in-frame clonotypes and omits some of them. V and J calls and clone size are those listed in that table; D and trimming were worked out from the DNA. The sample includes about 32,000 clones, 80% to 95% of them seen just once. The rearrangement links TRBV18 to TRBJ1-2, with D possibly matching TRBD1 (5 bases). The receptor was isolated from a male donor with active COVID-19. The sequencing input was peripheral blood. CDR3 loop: CASSPDLIGDYGYTF. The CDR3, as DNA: TGTGCCAGCTCACCAGACCTAATAGGGGACTATGGCTACACCTTC.